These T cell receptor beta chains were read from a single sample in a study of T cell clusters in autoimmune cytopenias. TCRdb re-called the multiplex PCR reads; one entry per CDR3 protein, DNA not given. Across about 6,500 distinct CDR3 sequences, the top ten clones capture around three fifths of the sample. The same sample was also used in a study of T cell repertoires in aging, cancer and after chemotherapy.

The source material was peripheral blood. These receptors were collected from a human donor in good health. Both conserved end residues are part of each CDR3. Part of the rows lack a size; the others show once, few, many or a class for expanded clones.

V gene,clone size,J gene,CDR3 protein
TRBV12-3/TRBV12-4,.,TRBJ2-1,CASSLDRDYPKNEQFF
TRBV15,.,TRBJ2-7,CATSPIFFGEQYF
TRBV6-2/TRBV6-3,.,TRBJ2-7,CASSYFPGLYEQYF
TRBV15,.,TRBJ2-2,CATSRALAPTGELFF
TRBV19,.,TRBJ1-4,CASSQEQPSEKLFF
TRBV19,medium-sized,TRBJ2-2,CASRYSRNTGELFF
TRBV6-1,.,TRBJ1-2,CASSGSWEAYGYTF
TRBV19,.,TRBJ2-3,CASSNKAGAITTDTQYF
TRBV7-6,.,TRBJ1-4,CASSPRTAATNEKLFF
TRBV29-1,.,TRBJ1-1,CSAKRILGTEAFF